Listed below are T cell receptor beta chains from one sample, sequenced in a study of CD8+ T cells in alopecia areata. Assay: immunoSEQ multiplex PCR; the TCRdb copy retains only in-frame clones and omits some. The sample has 140,000 to 150,000 clones, around 87% seen once. Sequences were derived from CD8+ T cells sorted from blood, sampled at week 0. The origin of the receptors is a human donor with alopecia areata. Both conserved end residues are part of each CDR3. D genes are given only for firm matches. Where a row states a size, it is once, few, many or the class of an expanded clone; other rows omit it.

d_call,j_call,clone_size,v_call,cdr3_aa,cdr3_nt
TRBD1,TRBJ2-7,-,TRBV7-3,CASSRDRVETYEQYF,TGTGCCAGCAGCAGAGACAGGGTTGAAACCTACGAGCAGTACTTC
TRBD2,TRBJ2-2,-,TRBV7-7,CASSLAAGVSTGELFF,TGTGCTAGCAGCTTAGCTGCGGGAGTCAGCACCGGGGAGCTGTTTTTT
TRBD2,TRBJ2-7,-,TRBV5-1,CASSVGTSGTEQYF,TGCGCCAGCAGCGTAGGGACTAGCGGGACCGAGCAGTACTTC
TRBD2,TRBJ2-3,-,TRBV5-1,CASSASGEGPDTQYF,TGCGCCAGCAGCGCCTCGGGGGAGGGTCCAGATACGCAGTATTTT
TRBD2,TRBJ2-3,-,TRBV27,CASSWTSANTDTQYF,TGTGCCAGCAGTTGGACTAGCGCTAACACAGATACGCAGTATTTT
-,TRBJ1-2,once,TRBV7-9,CASSHRQDFYGYTF,TGTGCCAGCAGCCACCGACAGGATTTCTATGGCTACACCTTC
-,TRBJ2-5,-,TRBV7-9,CASSLQGITETQYF,TGTGCCAGCAGCTTACAGGGGATCACAGAGACCCAGTACTTC
TRBD1,TRBJ2-2,once,TRBV14,CASSDRDNTGELFF,TGTGCCAGCAGTGACAGGGATAACACCGGGGAGCTGTTTTTT
TRBD1,TRBJ2-3,-,TRBV4-1,CASSPGQGSTDTQYF,TGCGCCAGCAGCCCGGGACAGGGTAGCACAGATACGCAGTATTTT
TRBD1,TRBJ2-5,once,TRBV7-3,CASSPEDRRGLGTQYF,TGTGCCAGCAGCCCGGAGGACAGGCGAGGTCTCGGGACCCAGTACTTC